These 30 T cell receptor beta chains were sequenced from one sample in a study of preoperative IRX-2 immunotherapy in early breast cancer. The method was immunoSEQ multiplex PCR; TCRdb's version includes in-frame clones alone and lacks a portion of them. The sample lists about 42,000 clones; approximately 75% were seen once. Treatment denoted: preoperative locoregional IRX-2 cytokine immunotherapy. Sequencing used tumor tissue, obtained after IRX-2 immunotherapy. The origin of the receptors is a human donor with breast cancer.

The rearrangement joins TRBV5-1 to TRBJ2-6, with D tentatively TRBD2 (6 bases). Germline CDR1 and CDR2: SGHRS and YFSETQ. This CDR3 has 16 residues. V lost 3 bases, J lost 2 bases, and 12 bases lay in between. The CDR3 bases are TGCGCCAGCAGCTCTTACTGGGGGGCTGGGGCCAACGTCCTGACTTTC. This codes for CASSSYWGAGANVLTF.

The chain joins TRBV11-3 to TRBJ2-1; 12 bases are a match to TRBD2. Germline V lookup: CDR1 SGHNT, CDR2 YENEEA. CDR3 size: 18 residues. Losses at the gene ends were 3 bases for V and 3 bases for J; bases not matched to a gene: 9. This CDR3 is CASSLALPSGGVYNEQFF. CDR3 in DNA: TGTGCCAGCAGCTTGGCCCTGCCTAGCGGGGGGGTCTACAATGAGCAGTTCTTC.

V usage is TRBV18 and J usage is TRBJ2-7, with a possible D match to TRBD1 (6 bases). This CDR3 spans 16 amino acids. The germline V gene encodes CDR1 KGHSH and CDR2 LQKENI. The ends were cut back, 3 bases at V and 1 base at J, with 16 bases in the middle. CDR3 protein: CASSPSGDPWSYEQYF. CDR3 nucleotide sequence: TGTGCCAGCTCACCCTCAGGGGATCCGTGGTCCTACGAGCAGTACTTC.

The V call is TRBV28, the J call TRBJ1-2, with TRBD1 matching 7 bases. Germline assignment: CDR1 MDHEN and CDR2 SYDVKM. V lost 11 bases, J lost 6 bases, and 12 bases stayed unmatched. The CDR3 contains 13 residues. CDR3 sequence (DNA): TGTGCCGCCAAGACAGGGTACTTCGATGGCTACACCTTC. Protein sequence: CAAKTGYFDGYTF.

The chain combines TRBV5-1 with TRBJ2-3, with 12 nucleotides matching TRBD2. The CDR3 has 16 amino acids. The V and J ends lost 4 bases and 4 bases, in that order; junction bases with no gene match: 7. The germline V gene has CDR1 SGHRS and CDR2 YFSETQ. This CDR3 reads CASSPLAGGPSDTQYF. CDR3 bases: TGCGCCAGCAGCCCTCTAGCGGGGGGGCCGTCAGATACGCAGTATTTT. The complete variable domain, with remaining parts taken from reference TRBV5-1 and TRBJ2-3, reads KAGVTQTPRYLIKTRGQQVTLSCSPISGHRSVSWYQQTPGQGLQFLFEYFSETQRNKGNFPGRFSGRQFSNSRSEMNVSTLELGDSALYLCASSPLAGGPSDTQYFGPGTRLTVL.

The chain couples TRBV18 to TRBJ1-2; TRBD1 aligns across 9 bases. Germline trimming cut 3 bases from V and 7 bases from J; bases unmatched to any gene: 3. The CDR3 totals 13 residues. The V gene's germline CDR1 is KGHSH and CDR2 LQKENI. The CDR3 DNA sequence: TGTGCCAGCTCACCGGACAGGGGATCTGGCTACACCTTC. Encoded protein: CASSPDRGSGYTF. The entire variable domain, with the rest obtained from reference TRBV18 and TRBJ1-2, is as follows: NAGVMQNPRHLVRRRGQEARLRCSPMKGHSHVYWYRQLPEEGLKFMVYLQKENIIDESGMPKERFSAEFPKEGPSILRIQQVVRGDSAAYFCASSPDRGSGYTFGSGTRLTVV.

The chain has TRBV5-1 and TRBJ2-7; 11 bases agree with TRBD2. V gave up 4 bases and J gave up 0 bases; unmatched junction bases: 0. Germline CDR1 is SGHRS and CDR2 is YFSETQ. The CDR3 is made up of 14 amino acids. The CDR3 sequence is CASSTSGSSYEQYF. For the CDR3, the DNA is TGCGCCAGCAGCACTAGCGGGAGCTCCTACGAGCAGTACTTC.

The chain combines TRBV11-3 with TRBJ2-7; 9 bases are shared with TRBD1. This CDR3 contains 15 residues. After removal of 3 bases from V and 5 bases from J, the junction contained 8 bases not matched to a gene. In germline, CDR1 is SGHNT, CDR2 YENEEA. The chain's CDR3 is CASSLSGTGRHEQYF. DNA for the CDR3: TGTGCCAGCAGCTTGTCCGGGACAGGGAGACACGAGCAGTACTTC.

The V gene is TRBV6-8, the J gene TRBJ1-6; tentative D call: TRBD1 (6 bases). V was shortened by 4 bases and J by 7 bases, with 20 bases between the two germline ends. Germline CDR1 and CDR2: MNHGY and SAAAGT. This CDR3 region has 17 residues. CDR3 protein: CASSFVGRGLTNSPLHF. In nucleotides, the CDR3 is TGTGCCAGCAGTTTCGTGGGGCGGGGGCTCACAAATTCACCCCTCCACTTT.

In this sample, this clone turned up once. V and J are TRBV5-1 and TRBJ2-5; 7 bases fit TRBD2. With 3 bases clipped from V and 3 bases from J, the junction kept 11 bases outside the gene matches. The CDR3 contains 16 residues. Germline loops: CDR1 SGHRS, CDR2 YFSETQ. CDR3 amino acids: CASSSVSASGKETQYF. The CDR3 DNA is TGCGCCAGCAGCTCCGTTTCCGCTAGCGGAAAAGAGACCCAGTACTTC.

This chain links TRBV25-1 with TRBJ1-1, with a possible D match to TRBD1 (6 bases). CDR3 length: 14 residues. The V and J ends lost 6 bases and 3 bases respectively, with 14 bases between them. Germline V lookup: CDR1 MGHDK, CDR2 SYGVNS. CDR3 DNA sequence: TGTGCCAGCAGCATACAGGGCGTTGACACTGAAGCTTTCTTT. This translates into CASSIQGVDTEAFF.

This clone was seen a few times. This rearrangement joins TRBV6-8 to TRBJ1-1; no clear D gene. The CDR3 extends over 14 amino acids. Germline V lookup: CDR1 MNHGY, CDR2 SAAAGT. V gave up 3 bases and J gave up 5 bases, with 13 bases separating them. CDR3: CASSYRPPGTEAFF. The CDR3 bases are TGTGCCAGCAGTTATCGCCCCCCGGGGACTGAAGCTTTCTTT.

The table lists this clone with a few counts. J is TRBJ2-6 and V is TRBV12-5; D gene ambiguous. Per germline, CDR1 LGHNT and CDR2 FRNRAP. The CDR3 sequence is 13 residues long. The CDR3 is CASTFSGANVLTF. The CDR3 coding sequence is TGTGCCAGCACGTTCTCCGGGGCCAACGTCCTGACTTTC.

V usage is TRBV19 and J usage is TRBJ2-7; D ambiguous. Germline CDR1 reads LNHDA; CDR2 reads SQIVND (reference sequence). The CDR3 has 13 amino acids. V lost 5 bases and J lost 0, with 8 bases in between. Here the CDR3 reads CASSLAVSYEQYF. As DNA, the CDR3 is TGTGCCAGTAGTCTGGCGGTCTCCTACGAGCAGTACTTC.

This clone was counted between two and nine times. The chain is built from TRBV19 and TRBJ2-3; a possible D gene is TRBD2 (6 bases). The CDR3 consists of 14 residues. CDR1 and CDR2 from the germline V gene are LNHDA and SQIVND (reference sequence). Trimming stripped 7 bases from V and 2 bases from J, with 13 bases between. The CDR3 loop is CASMGGLDTDTQYF. In DNA form, the CDR3 reads TGTGCCAGTATGGGGGGATTGGACACAGATACGCAGTATTTT.

This clone turned up a few times. The rearrangement joins TRBV7-7 to TRBJ2-2, with 7 bases identical to TRBD1. The CDR3 totals 14 residues. After removal of 3 bases from V and 6 bases from J, the junction contained 4 bases not matched to a gene. Per germline, CDR1 SSHAT and CDR2 FNYEAQ (reference sequence). This chain's CDR3 is CASSFPTGAGELFF. Here the CDR3 DNA reads TGTGCCAGCAGCTTTCCCACAGGGGCCGGGGAGCTGTTTTTT.

The rearrangement uses TRBV6-8 and TRBJ2-2; 8 bases align to TRBD2. Germline V gives CDR1 MNHGY, CDR2 SAAAGT. After removal of 9 bases from V and 8 bases from J, the junction contained 8 bases not matched to a gene. This CDR3 comprises 13 residues. CDR3 coding DNA: TGTGCCAGGGCCAGCGGGGGCACTGGGGAGCTGTTTTTT. Residues: CARASGGTGELFF.

The V gene is TRBV6-8, the J gene TRBJ1-3, with TRBD1 as a possible D gene (6 bases). CDR1 and CDR2 from the germline V gene are MNHGY and SAAAGT. The CDR3 totals 14 residues. Trimming shortened V by 10 bases and J by 0 bases, and 13 bases separated the two germline ends. The CDR3 nucleotides are TGTGCCATCACCCGGGACAACTCTGGAAACACCATATATTTT. Its protein product is CAITRDNSGNTIYF.

V usage is TRBV28 and J usage is TRBJ2-1; tentatively, D is TRBD1 or TRBD2 (6 bases each). The CDR3 has 15 residues. V dropped 5 bases and J dropped 6 bases, with 17 bases sitting between them. Germline V gene data show CDR1 as MDHEN and CDR2 as SYDVKM. CDR3 in amino acids: CASSIPKGGLNEQFF. As DNA, the CDR3 is TGTGCCAGCAGTATCCCTAAGGGGGGCCTCAATGAGCAGTTCTTC.

This clone was counted a single time. The CDR3 nucleotides read TGTGCCAGCAGCCTAGCGGGAGGGCCTTACGAGCAGTACTTC. Residues: CASSLAGGPYEQYF. This sequence joins TRBV28 and TRBJ2-7, with 12 nucleotides matching TRBD2. Trimming at V came to 6 bases and at J to 4 bases, leaving 4 bases not matched to a gene. Germline values: CDR1 MDHEN, CDR2 SYDVKM. The CDR3 contains 14 residues.

The chain joins TRBV5-1 to TRBJ2-3; TRBD1 matches at 9 bases. J lost 3 bases, V lost 4 bases, and 3 bases had no gene match. The germline V gene has CDR1 SGHRS and CDR2 YFSETQ. The CDR3 loop spans 14 amino acids. The CDR3 loop is CASSRGQGTDTQYF. The CDR3 DNA reads as TGCGCCAGCAGCAGGGGACAGGGAACAGATACGCAGTATTTT.

The chain couples TRBV6-4 to TRBJ1-2, with D possibly matching TRBD1 (6 bases). V lost 10 bases and J 5 bases, leaving 35 bases between the germline ends. Germline V gene sequence: CDR1 MRHNA, CDR2 SNTAGT. The CDR3 length is 19 residues. Here the CDR3 reads CAIRGVGSRSGTNEYGYTF. CDR3 in DNA: TGTGCCATCAGGGGCGTGGGTTCCAGGAGCGGGACCAACGAGTATGGCTACACCTTC.

This chain connects TRBV5-1 to TRBJ2-2; D is unresolved. V was cut by 2 bases and J by 4 bases, with 15 bases left in between. The CDR3 loop spans 16 amino acids. Germline V gives CDR1 SGHRS, CDR2 YFSETQ. In DNA form, the CDR3 reads TGCGCCAGCAGCTTAGGGAAGCAGCCGTTCACCGGGGAGCTGTTTTTT. It yields the protein CASSLGKQPFTGELFF. The entire variable domain, with the rest obtained from reference TRBV5-1 and TRBJ2-2, is as follows: KAGVTQTPRYLIKTRGQQVTLSCSPISGHRSVSWYQQTPGQGLQFLFEYFSETQRNKGNFPGRFSGRQFSNSRSEMNVSTLELGDSALYLCASSLGKQPFTGELFFGEGSRLTVL.

The V and J genes are TRBV7-8 and TRBJ2-1; 14 bases agree with TRBD2. V was pared by 1 base and J by 13 bases, with 6 bases of the junction left unmatched. The germline V gene encodes CDR1 SGHVS and CDR2 FQNEAQ. This CDR3 has 15 amino acids. The CDR3 sequence is CASSLDGTSGGVQFF. CDR3 sequence (DNA): TGTGCCAGCAGCTTAGATGGGACTAGCGGGGGAGTTCAGTTCTTC. The full variable domain, its missing parts supplied by reference TRBV7-8 and TRBJ2-1, is GAGVSQSPRYKVAKRGQDVALRCDPISGHVSLFWYQQALGQGPEFLTYFQNEAQLDKSGLPSDRFFAERPEGSVSTLKIQRTQQEDSAVYLCASSLDGTSGGVQFFGPGTRLTVL.

The chain has TRBV5-1 and TRBJ2-1, with 10 nucleotides matching TRBD2. Trimming took 2 bases from V and 3 from J; bases not matched to a gene: 5. CDR1 is SGHRS, CDR2 YFSETQ, per germline. The CDR3 is made up of 16 amino acids. The CDR3 nucleotides are TGCGCCAGCAGCTTAAGTAGCGGGGGGTTCTACAATGAGCAGTTCTTC. It encodes CASSLSSGGFYNEQFF.

The chain recombines TRBV7-6 with TRBJ2-5; 12 bases fit TRBD2. The CDR3 runs 17 residues. The V segment lost 2 bases and the J segment 5 bases; nucleotides outside the gene matches: 9. CDR1 and CDR2 from the germline V gene are SGHVS and FNYEAQ. CDR3 coding DNA: TGTGCCAGCAGCTTAACGGGTCTAGCGGGAGGGAGGGAGACCCAGTACTTC. Translation: CASSLTGLAGGRETQYF. The variable domain in full, completed from reference TRBV7-6 and TRBJ2-5, reads GAGVSQSPRYKVTKRGQDVALRCDPISGHVSLYWYRQALGQGPEFLTYFNYEAQQDKSGLPNDRFSAERPEGSISTLTIQRTEQRDSAMYRCASSLTGLAGGRETQYFGPGTRLLVL.

The J gene is TRBJ2-3, the V gene TRBV7-1; maybe TRBD1 (6 bases). TRBV7-1 falls under the ORF class, with uncertain function. The V end lost 5 bases, the J end lost 0 bases, and 12 bases lay between the germline ends. The CDR3 extends over 15 amino acids. The CDR3 reads CASSLAGTSTDTQYF. In nucleotides, the CDR3 is TGTGCCAGCAGCCTAGCCGGGACAAGCACAGATACGCAGTATTTT.

V usage is TRBV11-3 and J usage is TRBJ2-2; perhaps D is TRBD1 or TRBD2 (5 bases each). Trimming removed 8 bases at V and 7 bases at J, with 17 bases between. Germline CDR1 reads SGHNT; CDR2 reads YENEEA. The CDR3 is 14 amino acids. The CDR3 loop reads CASSGALGYGELFF. For the CDR3, the DNA is TGTGCCAGCTCCGGGGCCTTGGGGTACGGGGAGCTGTTTTTT.

J is TRBJ2-3 and V is TRBV6-8; 10 bases align to TRBD2. Germline loops: CDR1 MNHGY, CDR2 SAAAGT. This CDR3 contains 14 residues. The junction had 12 bases not matched to a gene; V was cut back by 6 bases and J by 12 bases. CDR3 nucleotides: TGTGCCAGCAGACAGCGGGGGGGACCTGGAGGACAGTATTTT. Translation: CASRQRGGPGGQYF.

The V gene is TRBV5-1, the J gene TRBJ1-1, with D perhaps matching TRBD1 (5 bases). The CDR3 totals 15 residues. Trimming stripped 4 bases from V and 1 base from J, with 14 bases between. From germline, CDR1 is SGHRS and CDR2 YFSETQ. The CDR3 sequence: CASSLGGEWNTEAFF. The DNA for the CDR3 is TGCGCCAGCAGCCTGGGGGGGGAGTGGAACACTGAAGCTTTCTTT.